Listed here are 27 T cell receptor beta chains from one sample, sequenced in a study of molecular identifiers for immune sequencing clone quantification. TCRdb reanalysed the PCR reads using MiXCR and keeps one entry per CDR3 protein. The table shows about 300,000 distinct CDR3 sequences, with over 20% occurring only once. The sequenced sample consisted of naive CD8+ T cells from blood, with Jurkat cell RNA spiked in. Regarding subset: FACS-sorted CD8+CD4-CCR7+CD45RA+ naive T cells. The receptors stem from a human donor in good health. Some libraries in this study had Jurkat cell RNA spiked in.

This sequence joins TRBV9 and TRBJ2-2, with D possibly TRBD1 on 6 matching bases. Germline values: CDR1 SGDLS, CDR2 YYNGEE. V lost 0 bases and J lost 2, with 8 bases in between. The CDR3 length is 15 residues. For the CDR3, the DNA is TGTGCCAGCAGCGTAGGGACAGCCAACACCGGGGAGCTGTTTTTT. This translates into CASSVGTANTGELFF.

In this sample, this clonotype turned up many times. J is TRBJ2-1 and V is TRBV18, with 10 bases lining up with TRBD2. This CDR3 is built from 15 residues. Germline V CDR1 and CDR2: KGHSH, LQKENI. V lost 5 bases to trimming and J lost 4 bases; unmatched junction nucleotides: 5. CDR3 region: CASSKAGGEYNEQFF. The CDR3 DNA follows: TGTGCCAGCTCAAAAGCGGGAGGGGAGTACAATGAGCAGTTCTTC.

The chain links TRBV3-1 to TRBJ2-4; D is possibly TRBD2 (6 bases). Germline values: CDR1 LGHDT, CDR2 YNNKEL (reference sequence). The V gene lost 5 bases and the J gene lost 8 bases, with 22 bases spanning the gap. CDR3 size: 16 residues. CDR3 sequence reads: CASSKGDWDGGDIQYF. CDR3 bases: TGTGCCAGCAGCAAAGGGGATTGGGACGGGGGTGACATTCAGTACTTC.

Comments on this clonotype: Likely a read error: the CDR3 ends without its conserved phenylalanine or tryptophan. No DNA is shown, since the ends of the CDR3 on it are uncertain; the CDR3 is the one TCRdb lists. This sequence joins TRBV12-3 or TRBV12-4 and TRBJ2-7; the table's D call, TRBD1, was not checked against the DNA. The CDR3 contains 13 residues when both ends are counted. The CDR3 region is CASSPDNSYERYS.

This clonotype was detected ten times or more. V and J are TRBV5-6 and TRBJ2-7; unclear D gene. The CDR3 is made up of 13 amino acids. The V end was cut by 0 bases, the J end by 4 bases, with 8 bases between. Germline lookup yields CDR1 SGHDT and CDR2 YYEEEE. The DNA for the CDR3 is TGTGCCAGCAGCTTGGACCCAGTATACGAGCAGTACTTC. This translates into CASSLDPVYEQYF.

As regards this clonotype: An end of the junction differs from the germline gene, which may be a read error. This chain's CDR3 is CASSPRPSHEQYF. The DNA for the CDR3 is TGTGCCAGTAGTCCCCGCCCCTCCCACGAGCAGTACTTC. The V call is TRBV19, the J call TRBJ2-7; D remains unclear. CDR1 is LNHDA, CDR2 SQIVND, per germline (reference sequence). The CDR3 length is 13 residues.

This clonotype has a count of ten or more. V and J are TRBV9 and TRBJ1-5; no clear D gene. V dropped 4 bases and J dropped 0 bases, with 8 bases sitting between them. CDR1 is SGDLS and CDR2 is YYNGEE in the germline V gene. CDR3 length: 14 residues. The CDR3 coding sequence is TGTGCCAGCAGCACTTGGAATAGCAATCAGCCCCAGCATTTT. It codes for CASSTWNSNQPQHF. Drawing the rest from reference TRBV9 and TRBJ1-5, the complete variable domain is DSGVTQTPKHLITATGQRVTLRCSPRSGDLSVYWYQQSLDQGLQFLIQYYNGEERAKGNILERFSAQQFPDLHSELNLSSLELGDSALYFCASSTWNSNQPQHFGDGTRLSIL.

In its sample, this clonotype was seen many times. The CDR3 spells CASSRGDGTYEQYF. CDR3 bases: TGTGCCAGCAGCCGTGGGGACGGCACCTACGAGCAGTACTTC. The chain links TRBV5-4 to TRBJ2-7, with D perhaps being TRBD1 or TRBD2 (5 bases each). Germline loops: CDR1 SGHNT, CDR2 YYREEE (reference sequence). V lost 4 bases and J 2 bases, leaving 13 bases between the germline ends. The CDR3 consists of 14 residues.

This clonotype was seen at least ten times. The V gene is TRBV12-3 or TRBV12-4, the J gene TRBJ1-2; D possibly corresponds to TRBD1 (5 bases). The V and J ends lost 6 bases and 4 bases respectively, with 15 bases between them. The CDR3 runs to 14 residues. The CDR3 bases are TGTGCCAGCAGATACCAGGGAGGGTTCTATGGCTACACCTTC. Translating gives CASRYQGGFYGYTF.

This clonotype was recorded a few times. This chain joins TRBV4-3 and TRBJ1-1; weak D call: TRBD1 (6 bases). CDR1 and CDR2 (germline): LGHNA, YSLEER. The CDR3 length is 15 residues. V was clipped by 0 bases and J by 3 bases, with 11 bases between them. The CDR3 coding sequence is TGCGCCAGCAGCCAAGAACAGGGTGCGTACACTGAAGCTTTCTTT. Protein: CASSQEQGAYTEAFF.

This clonotype appeared many times. This rearrangement joins TRBV6-2 or TRBV6-3 to TRBJ1-1; no definite D call. The CDR3 extends over 15 amino acids. In germline, CDR1 is MNHEY, CDR2 SVGEGT. Trimming left V 8 bases short and J 5 bases short, with 21 bases between. The CDR3 loop is CASPHRRGRVTEAFF. The CDR3 coding sequence is TGTGCCAGCCCTCACCGGCGGGGTCGGGTGACTGAAGCTTTCTTT.

This clonotype was picked up many times. V and J are TRBV7-9 and TRBJ1-1; no definite D call. V was shortened by 4 bases and J by 4 bases, with 16 bases between the two germline ends. The CDR3 contains 15 residues. The germline CDR1 and CDR2 sequences are SEHNR and FQNEAQ (reference sequence). CDR3 protein: CASSSPVLGSTEAFF. CDR3 coding DNA: TGTGCCAGCAGCTCCCCGGTCCTGGGGAGCACTGAAGCTTTCTTT.

This clonotype was counted ten times or more. CDR3 protein: CASSALAGISYEQYF. CDR3 DNA sequence: TGTGCCAGCAGCGCGTTAGCGGGAATCTCCTACGAGCAGTACTTC. This rearrangement joins TRBV7-2 to TRBJ2-7; 8 positions agree with TRBD2. Trimming removed 5 bases from V and 0 bases from J; junction bases left unmatched: 6. Germline V gene lookup returns CDR1 SGHTA and CDR2 FQGNSA. The CDR3 contains 15 residues.

The table lists this clonotype with a few counts. The chain combines TRBV13 with TRBJ2-7; TRBD1 is a possible D gene (6 bases). The germline CDR1 and CDR2 sequences are PRHDT and FYEKMQ (reference sequence). The CDR3 is 14 amino acids. V was clipped by 7 bases and J by 5 bases, with 18 bases between them. The CDR3 sequence is CASKSGQGYNEQYF. In DNA form, the CDR3 reads TGTGCCAGCAAATCAGGTCAGGGGTACAACGAGCAGTACTTC. Supplemented by reference TRBV13 and TRBJ2-7, the full variable domain reads AAGVIQSPRHLIKEKRETATLKCYPIPRHDTVYWYQQGPGQDPQFLISFYEKMQSDKGSIPDRFSAQQFSDYHSELNMSSLELGDSALYFCASKSGQGYNEQYFGPGTRLTVT.

The V call is TRBV6-1, the J call TRBJ2-7, with D tentatively TRBD2 (5 bases). Germline loops: CDR1 MNHNS, CDR2 SASEGT. The CDR3 is made up of 13 amino acids. V gave up 6 bases and J gave up 2 bases, with 11 bases separating them. This chain's CDR3 is CASRIEGTYEQYF. The CDR3 DNA is TGTGCCAGCAGGATTGAGGGAACCTACGAGCAGTACTTC.

On this clonotype: A read error may explain this, as a much larger clone is one base away. This rearrangement joins TRBV29-1 to TRBJ2-3, with D perhaps matching TRBD2 (7 bases). Germline-derived CDR1 and CDR2 are SQVTM and ANQGSEA. CDR3 length: 14 residues. The CDR3 sequence: CGVASQGRADTQYF. Here the CDR3 DNA reads TGCGGCGTCGCATCTCAGGGGAGGGCAGATACGCAGTATTTT.

This clonotype was counted many times. The chain recombines TRBV7-6 with TRBJ2-7; 7 nucleotides align to TRBD1. Losses at the gene ends were 3 bases for V and 0 bases for J; bases not matched to a gene: 5. The germline V gene has CDR1 SGHVS and CDR2 FNYEAQ. This CDR3 is 15 amino acids long. DNA for the CDR3: TGTGCCAGCAGCTTCTCCGGGACAGCCTCCTACGAGCAGTACTTC. Amino acids: CASSFSGTASYEQYF.

Of note for this clonotype: Since a much larger clone is just one base distant, this may be a read error. The chain has TRBV30 and TRBJ2-3; maybe TRBD1 (5 bases). This CDR3 has 14 amino acids. Trimming removed 3 bases from V and 2 bases from J, with 12 bases in between. Germline lookup yields CDR1 GTSNPN and CDR2 SVGIG (reference sequence). This CDR3 is CAWRVVGDTDTQYF. CDR3 nucleotides: TGTGCCTGGAGGGTAGTAGGGGACACAGATACGCAGTATTTT.

This clonotype occurred many times. V and J are TRBV4-1 and TRBJ1-1; 8 nucleotides match TRBD1. V shed 6 bases and J 5 bases; nucleotides not matched to a gene: 8. The germline V gene has CDR1 MGHRA and CDR2 YSYEKL. This CDR3 has 14 amino acids. CDR3 in amino acids: CASSSNRGVTEAFF. The CDR3 DNA sequence: TGCGCCAGCAGTTCGAACAGGGGGGTTACTGAAGCTTTCTTT.

This clonotype has ten or more counts. This chain uses TRBV7-8 with TRBJ2-3; perhaps D is TRBD1 or TRBD2 (5 bases each). V lost 5 bases to trimming and J lost 2 bases, with 14 bases between them. The CDR3 runs 15 residues. The germline V gene has CDR1 SGHVS and CDR2 FQNEAQ. The CDR3 sequence: CASSGTGTLTDTQYF. CDR3 sequence (DNA): TGTGCCAGCAGCGGAACCGGGACGCTCACAGATACGCAGTATTTT.

With regard to this clonotype: A read error may be the cause here, since a much bigger clone is one base away. V gene TRBV25-1 combines with J gene TRBJ2-7; 7 bases fit TRBD1. The tail of the sequence fits TRBJ2-1 better, so the J call may be wrong. The CDR3 sequence is 14 residues long. CDR1 is MGHDK, CDR2 SYGVNS, per germline. CDR3 sequence reads: CASRGTVRTYEQFF. The CDR3, as DNA: TGTGCCAGCAGGGGGACAGTTCGAACCTACGAGCAGTTCTTC.

This chain joins TRBV7-8 and TRBJ1-4, with D hard to call. V lost 5 bases and J 0 bases, leaving 10 bases between the germline ends. Germline-derived CDR1 and CDR2 are SGHVS and FQNEAQ. The CDR3 has 15 residues. The CDR3 loop reads CASSPSSATNEKLFF. CDR3 in DNA: TGTGCCAGCAGCCCCTCGAGTGCAACTAATGAAAAACTGTTTTTT.

This clonotype showed up many times. The rearrangement joins TRBV7-6 to TRBJ2-3, with D perhaps matching TRBD1 (5 bases). Per germline, CDR1 SGHVS and CDR2 FNYEAQ. The CDR3 has 18 amino acids. V shed 5 bases and J shed 1 base, with 22 bases lying between them. For the CDR3, the DNA is TGTGCCAGCAGCCCGGACATTATCGACACTTTAGGCACAGATACGCAGTATTTT. It is translated as CASSPDIIDTLGTDTQYF.

Notes on this clonotype: A much larger clone is a single base away; this may be a read error. The chain combines TRBV11-2 with TRBJ2-3; D is tentatively TRBD1 or TRBD2 (5 bases each). Between the trimmed V and J ends, which lost 4 bases and 1 base, there was a span of 15 bases. Germline assignment: CDR1 SGHAT and CDR2 FQNNGV. The CDR3 spans 16 residues. CDR3 sequence (DNA): TGTGCCAGCAGCTCCTCGAGGGGCAGGGGCACAGATACGCAGTATTTT. This codes for CASSSSRGRGTDTQYF.

V gene TRBV27 combines with J gene TRBJ2-3; D remains ambiguous. There are 14 residues in the CDR3. The V end was cut by 8 bases, the J end by 0 bases, with 12 bases between. Germline V lookup: CDR1 MNHEY, CDR2 SMNVEV (reference sequence). The chain's CDR3 is CASAPGASTDTQYF. The CDR3 DNA reads as TGTGCCAGCGCCCCCGGAGCGAGCACAGATACGCAGTATTTT.

In its sample, this clonotype was seen many times. This chain links TRBV7-9 with TRBJ2-3, with D tentatively TRBD2 (5 bases). The CDR3 is 15 residues long. Germline CDR1 SEHNR, CDR2 FQNEAQ (reference sequence). V was clipped by 2 bases and J by 0 bases, with 9 bases between them. CDR3 in DNA: TGTGCCAGCAGCTTAACTAGAGCCAGCACAGATACGCAGTATTTT. This sequence encodes CASSLTRASTDTQYF. Together with reference TRBV7-9 and TRBJ2-3, the CDR3 gives the full variable domain: DTGVSQNPRHKITKRGQNVTFRCDPISEHNRLYWYRQTLGQGPEFLTYFQNEAQLEKSRLLSDRFSAERPKGSFSTLEIQRTEQGDSAMYLCASSLTRASTDTQYFGPGTRLTVL.

In this sample, this clonotype turned up many times. The chain uses TRBV13 and TRBJ2-3; TRBD2 matches at 10 bases. This CDR3 region has 17 residues. Germline-derived CDR1 and CDR2 are PRHDT and FYEKMQ (reference sequence). Trimming removed 5 bases from V and 5 bases from J; junction bases left unmatched: 13. The CDR3 protein is CASSGLAVLGLEDTQYF. Written as DNA, the CDR3 is TGTGCCAGCAGCGGACTAGCGGTTCTCGGGCTTGAAGATACGCAGTATTTT. Combining the CDR3 with reference TRBV13 and TRBJ2-3 gives the whole variable domain AAGVIQSPRHLIKEKRETATLKCYPIPRHDTVYWYQQGPGQDPQFLISFYEKMQSDKGSIPDRFSAQQFSDYHSELNMSSLELGDSALYFCASSGLAVLGLEDTQYFGPGTRLTVL.